One and the same sample provided the 14 T cell receptor beta chains below, sequenced in a study of T cell responses to AZD1222 COVID-19 vaccine. Clones were read by immunoSEQ multiplex PCR, and TCRdb kept only the in-frame ones, dropping some. The data contain over 150,000 clones, about 88% of them singletons. This material consisted of peripheral blood, taken on day 0 of AZD1222 vaccination. Receptors were obtained from an adult in good health.

This clone appeared a few times. This rearrangement joins TRBV6-5 to TRBJ1-4; 7 bases are a match to TRBD1. Germline V gene lookup returns CDR1 MNHEY and CDR2 SVGAGI. This CDR3 comprises 15 residues. Trimming took 5 bases from V and 5 from J; bases not matched to a gene: 8. The CDR3, as DNA: TGTGCCAGCAGTCGCGGGACAGTCTTAAATGAAAAACTGTTTTTT. It yields the protein CASSRGTVLNEKLFF.

The chain uses TRBV7-3 and TRBJ2-1; 8 bases are shared with TRBD1. This CDR3 has 16 residues. Germline V CDR1 and CDR2: SGHTA, FQGTGA. The J segment lost 7 bases and the V segment lost 1 base, leaving 9 bases of the junction unmatched. The CDR3 region has the DNA TGTGCCAGCAGCTTAAATATCGGAACAGGGGGGAATGAGCAGTTCTTC. It codes for CASSLNIGTGGNEQFF. Full variable domain (rest looked up from reference TRBV7-3 and TRBJ2-1): GAGVSQTPSNKVTEKGKYVELRCDPISGHTALYWYRQSLGQGPEFLIYFQGTGAADDSGLPNDRFFAVRPEGSVSTLKIQRTERGDSAVYLCASSLNIGTGGNEQFFGPGTRLTVL.

This rearrangement joins TRBV5-1 to TRBJ2-1; 8 bases map to TRBD1. The CDR3 totals 16 residues. Trimming removed 7 bases from V and 4 bases from J; junction bases left unmatched: 13. The germline gives CDR1 SGHRS, CDR2 YFSETQ. CDR3 amino acids: CASYQTGQGAYNEQFF. Written as DNA, the CDR3 is TGCGCCAGCTACCAGACCGGGCAGGGGGCGTACAATGAGCAGTTCTTC.

This chain uses TRBV30 with TRBJ2-7; weak D call: TRBD2 (6 bases). With 3 bases removed from V and 7 bases from J, the gap between germline ends came to 22 bases. Germline CDR1 and CDR2: GTSNPN and SVGIG (reference sequence). CDR3 length: 15 residues. Here the CDR3 reads CAWSAASGVVGEQYF. The CDR3, as DNA: TGTGCCTGGAGCGCTGCCTCGGGAGTTGTGGGTGAGCAGTACTTC.

V gene TRBV12-3 or TRBV12-4 combines with J gene TRBJ1-5; D uncertain. The germline V and J ends were trimmed by 6 bases and 5 bases, with 8 bases remaining between them. This CDR3 contains 12 residues. The CDR3 spells CASRPEDQPQHF. The DNA of the CDR3 is TGTGCCAGCAGACCAGAGGATCAGCCCCAGCATTTT.

This clone was observed a single time. This CDR3 reads CASSPTGAVYEQYF. The CDR3 nucleotides are TGTGCCAGTAGTCCGACAGGGGCCGTCTACGAGCAGTACTTC. The J gene is TRBJ2-7, the V gene TRBV19, with 8 bases that match TRBD1. Germline V lookup: CDR1 LNHDA, CDR2 SQIVND (reference sequence). The CDR3 is made up of 14 amino acids. V gave up 5 bases and J gave up 3 bases; unmatched junction bases: 6.

The chain links TRBV19 to TRBJ1-1, with D possibly being TRBD1 (5 bases). This CDR3 comprises 17 residues. Germline CDR1 reads LNHDA; CDR2 reads SQIVND (reference sequence). Trimming shortened V by 1 base and J by 1 base, and 16 bases separated the two germline ends. The CDR3 reads CASSIAGLGRKNTEAFF. As DNA, the CDR3 is TGTGCCAGTAGTATAGCCGGATTGGGACGGAAGAACACTGAAGCTTTCTTT.

The chain is built from TRBV10-3 and TRBJ1-1; D is unclear. V was trimmed by 11 bases and J by 1 base, leaving 17 bases between them. Germline V lookup: CDR1 ENHRY, CDR2 SYGVKD. The CDR3 is 14 residues long. The CDR3 bases are TGTGCCGCGCGCCGCCGTACGTCGAACACTGAAGCTTTCTTT. The encoded protein is CAARRRTSNTEAFF.

The chain links TRBV15 to TRBJ2-7; TRBD2 matches at 10 bases. Germline lookup yields CDR1 LNHNV and CDR2 YYDKDF (reference sequence). The J segment lost 7 bases and the V segment lost 4 bases, leaving 7 bases of the junction unmatched. There are 14 residues in the CDR3. The CDR3 DNA sequence: TGTGCCACCAGCACCCGGACTAGCGGCAAAGAGCAGTACTTC. This translates into CATSTRTSGKEQYF.

This chain links TRBV7-2 with TRBJ1-6; possibly TRBD1 for D (5 bases). Germline CDR1 SGHTA, CDR2 FQGNSA. This CDR3 is built from 18 residues. The V and J ends lost 2 bases and 9 bases respectively, with 23 bases between them. Written as DNA, the CDR3 is TGTGCCAGCAGCTTAACTTGGGGGATAGGGCAGGGAGGTTCACCCCTCCACTTT. It translates to CASSLTWGIGQGGSPLHF.

This clone has a handful of counts. This same CDR3 is encoded by further DNA sequences in the sample. This rearrangement joins TRBV3-1 (or the pseudogene TRBV3-2) to TRBJ1-1; D remains unclear. The CDR3 has 13 amino acids. Trimming took 1 base from V and 3 from J, leaving 6 bases between them. CDR1 and CDR2 from the germline V gene are LGHDT and YNNKEL (reference sequence). CDR3 region: CASSQGRDTEAFF. CDR3 coding DNA: TGTGCCAGCAGCCAAGGGAGGGACACTGAAGCTTTCTTT.

The chain recombines TRBV5-1 with TRBJ2-3; 12 nucleotides agree with TRBD2. Germline V CDR1 and CDR2: SGHRS, YFSETQ. V lost 0 bases to trimming and J lost 3 bases; unmatched junction nucleotides: 2. The CDR3 totals 16 residues. The CDR3 nucleotides read TGCGCCAGCAGCTTGGGACTAGCGGGAGCAACAGATACGCAGTATTTT. Translating it yields CASSLGLAGATDTQYF.

This chain connects TRBV6-5 to TRBJ1-5; no clear D. With 6 bases removed from V and 3 bases from J, the gap between germline ends came to 9 bases. The CDR3 loop spans 13 amino acids. Per germline, CDR1 MNHEY and CDR2 SVGAGI. CDR3 nucleotides: TGTGCCAGCAGCCAATCCGACAATCAGCCCCAGCATTTT. Residues: CASSQSDNQPQHF.

The DNA of the CDR3 is TGTGCCAGCAGTTACTCGTCGACAGGGGGAATCTATGGCTACACCTTC. The encoded protein is CASSYSSTGGIYGYTF. The rearrangement links TRBV6-5 to TRBJ1-2; 9 nucleotides match TRBD1. The CDR3 is made up of 16 amino acids. Unmatched junction bases numbered 6, after V lost 0 bases and J lost 4 bases. Germline V gene sequence: CDR1 MNHEY, CDR2 SVGAGI.